The rows below give T cell receptor beta chains drawn from one sample of a study of OX40 agonist ivuxolimab in advanced cancers. Produced via immunoSEQ multiplex PCR; TCRdb's table is partial and in-frame only. Counted here are 70,000 to 75,000 clones, about 90% occurring once; the ten biggest clones make up around 3%. Here the sequenced sample was CD4+ or CD8+ T cells sorted from blood, taken in a trial of the OX40 agonist ivuxolimab. The receptors were sampled from an adult with an advanced solid tumor such as melanoma, head and neck, liver or kidney cancer. Each CDR3 is given with its conserved first and last residue. The order of the fields is J gene, clone size, V gene, D gene, CDR3 protein, CDR3 DNA. D genes are given only for firm matches. The size entry is marked missing in some rows and otherwise reads once, few, many or a size class.

J gene: TRBJ1-2; clone size: -; V gene: TRBV7-3; D gene: -; CDR3 protein: CASSYNGDPNYGYTF; CDR3 DNA: TGTGCCAGCAGTTATAATGGGGATCCGAACTATGGCTACACCTTC
J gene: TRBJ2-1; clone size: -; V gene: TRBV27; D gene: TRBD2; CDR3 protein: CASTRGGEQFF; CDR3 DNA: TGTGCCAGCACCCGGGGAGGGGAGCAGTTCTTC
J gene: TRBJ1-4; clone size: -; V gene: TRBV2; D gene: -; CDR3 protein: CASSPGPVGGEKLFF; CDR3 DNA: TGTGCCAGCAGCCCCGGGCCTGTCGGGGGGGAAAAACTGTTTTTT
J gene: TRBJ1-1; clone size: -; V gene: TRBV18; D gene: TRBD1; CDR3 protein: CASSPRDSEAFF; CDR3 DNA: TGTGCCAGCTCACCACGGGACAGTGAAGCTTTCTTT
J gene: TRBJ1-5; clone size: -; V gene: TRBV7-8; D gene: -; CDR3 protein: CASSPILQVYSNQPQHF; CDR3 DNA: TGTGCCAGCAGTCCGATTCTACAGGTCTATAGCAATCAGCCCCAGCATTTT
J gene: TRBJ1-2; clone size: -; V gene: TRBV4-2; D gene: TRBD1; CDR3 protein: CASSQGSMGTGQVGYTF; CDR3 DNA: TGTGCCAGCAGCCAAGGTAGTATGGGGACAGGGCAAGTTGGCTACACCTTC
J gene: TRBJ1-2; clone size: -; V gene: TRBV7-2; D gene: -; CDR3 protein: CASSLGGQVGYTF; CDR3 DNA: TGTGCCAGCAGCTTAGGGGGGCAGGTTGGCTACACCTTC
J gene: TRBJ2-1; clone size: -; V gene: TRBV11-1; D gene: -; CDR3 protein: CASSLTSGSRVTYNEQFF; CDR3 DNA: TGTGCCAGCAGCTTAACGTCAGGGTCTCGGGTAACCTACAATGAGCAGTTCTTC
J gene: TRBJ1-2; clone size: -; V gene: TRBV28; D gene: -; CDR3 protein: CASREARGWGYGYTF; CDR3 DNA: TGTGCCAGCAGGGAAGCAAGGGGATGGGGCTATGGCTACACCTTC
J gene: TRBJ1-4; clone size: -; V gene: TRBV6-1; D gene: -; CDR3 protein: CASRWTLLANEKLFF; CDR3 DNA: TGTGCCAGCAGGTGGACACTCCTAGCTAATGAAAAACTGTTTTTT
J gene: TRBJ2-1; clone size: -; V gene: TRBV27; D gene: TRBD2; CDR3 protein: CASSPPSGGAYEQFF; CDR3 DNA: TGTGCCAGCAGTCCGCCTAGCGGGGGGGCCTATGAGCAGTTCTTC
J gene: TRBJ1-5; clone size: -; V gene: TRBV10-3; D gene: -; CDR3 protein: CAISEDWVPPQHF; CDR3 DNA: TGTGCCATCAGTGAGGATTGGGTGCCGCCCCAGCATTTT
J gene: TRBJ1-1; clone size: -; V gene: TRBV5-1; D gene: TRBD1; CDR3 protein: CASSRTGDRNTEAFF; CDR3 DNA: TGCGCCAGCAGCCGGACAGGGGACCGGAACACTGAAGCTTTCTTT
J gene: TRBJ1-5; clone size: -; V gene: TRBV2; D gene: -; CDR3 protein: CASSEARTQNQPQHF; CDR3 DNA: TGTGCCAGCAGTGAAGCGCGGACACAAAATCAGCCCCAGCATTTT
J gene: TRBJ2-5; clone size: once; V gene: TRBV5-4; D gene: -; CDR3 protein: CASSLVAGSQETQYF; CDR3 DNA: TGTGCCAGCAGCTTGGTTGCAGGCAGCCAAGAGACCCAGTACTTC
J gene: TRBJ2-1; clone size: -; V gene: TRBV7-2; D gene: -; CDR3 protein: CASSPGTQPYNEQFF; CDR3 DNA: TGTGCCAGCAGTCCTGGTACTCAGCCCTACAATGAGCAGTTCTTC
J gene: TRBJ2-7; clone size: -; V gene: TRBV28; D gene: -; CDR3 protein: CASSLWGRRAELRLYEQYF; CDR3 DNA: TGTGCCAGCAGTTTATGGGGCCGGAGGGCCGAACTGCGACTCTACGAGCAGTACTTC
J gene: TRBJ1-2; clone size: few; V gene: TRBV6-5; D gene: -; CDR3 protein: CASSYREGTAGYTF; CDR3 DNA: TGTGCCAGCAGTTACCGTGAAGGGACGGCTGGCTACACCTTC
J gene: TRBJ2-7; clone size: -; V gene: TRBV5-4; D gene: TRBD2; CDR3 protein: CANRTSGTSYEQYF; CDR3 DNA: TGTGCCAACAGGACTAGCGGGACTTCCTACGAGCAGTACTTC
J gene: TRBJ1-3; clone size: once; V gene: TRBV29-1; D gene: -; CDR3 protein: CSVEVIGPSWQDFRNTIYF; CDR3 DNA: TGCAGCGTTGAAGTTATTGGGCCTTCTTGGCAGGACTTCCGAAACACCATATATTTT
J gene: TRBJ1-3; clone size: -; V gene: TRBV18; D gene: TRBD1; CDR3 protein: CASSPLQGAPGNTIYF; CDR3 DNA: TGTGCCAGCTCACCATTACAGGGGGCGCCTGGAAACACCATATATTTT
J gene: TRBJ2-3; clone size: -; V gene: TRBV4-1; D gene: -; CDR3 protein: CASSQQYTQYF; CDR3 DNA: TGCGCCAGCAGCCAACAGTATACGCAGTATTTT
J gene: TRBJ2-4; clone size: few; V gene: TRBV19; D gene: TRBD2; CDR3 protein: CASSPPGGGIQYF; CDR3 DNA: TGTGCCAGTAGTCCTCCGGGGGGTGGCATTCAGTACTTC
J gene: TRBJ1-1; clone size: -; V gene: TRBV6-5; D gene: -; CDR3 protein: CASRDGRANTEAFF; CDR3 DNA: TGTGCCAGCAGAGATGGACGGGCCAACACTGAAGCTTTCTTT
J gene: TRBJ2-3; clone size: once; V gene: TRBV5-4; D gene: TRBD2; CDR3 protein: CASSLVGEGDTQYF; CDR3 DNA: TGTGCCAGCAGCTTGGTTGGGGAGGGGGATACGCAGTATTTT
J gene: TRBJ2-6; clone size: -; V gene: TRBV5-1; D gene: -; CDR3 protein: CASSLGGSSSSGANVLTF; CDR3 DNA: TGCGCCAGCAGCTTGGGAGGCAGTTCAAGCTCTGGGGCCAACGTCCTGACTTTC
J gene: TRBJ2-7; clone size: -; V gene: TRBV5-1; D gene: TRBD2; CDR3 protein: CASSIGTSGMYEQYF; CDR3 DNA: TGCGCCAGCAGCATAGGGACTAGCGGAATGTACGAGCAGTACTTC
J gene: TRBJ1-6; clone size: once; V gene: TRBV5-6; D gene: -; CDR3 protein: CASSLDNSPLHF; CDR3 DNA: TGTGCCAGCAGCTTGGATAATTCACCCCTCCACTTT
J gene: TRBJ2-5; clone size: -; V gene: TRBV5-4; D gene: TRBD1; CDR3 protein: CASSYRAGGNSDQYF; CDR3 DNA: TGTGCCAGCAGCTACCGAGCAGGGGGCAATTCCGACCAGTACTTC
J gene: TRBJ1-2; clone size: -; V gene: TRBV18; D gene: -; CDR3 protein: CASSPEAPYGYTF; CDR3 DNA: TGTGCCAGCTCACCAGAGGCACCCTATGGCTACACCTTC
J gene: TRBJ1-1; clone size: -; V gene: TRBV28; D gene: -; CDR3 protein: CASSNQADTEAFF; CDR3 DNA: TGTGCCAGCAGTAACCAGGCGGACACTGAAGCTTTCTTT
J gene: TRBJ2-1; clone size: -; V gene: TRBV11-2; D gene: TRBD2; CDR3 protein: CASSLVPGGQGPSYNEQFF; CDR3 DNA: TGTGCCAGCAGCTTAGTCCCGGGGGGGCAAGGACCTTCCTACAATGAGCAGTTCTTC
J gene: TRBJ1-5; clone size: -; V gene: TRBV5-6; D gene: TRBD1; CDR3 protein: CASSLWDRPGQPQHF; CDR3 DNA: TGTGCCAGCAGCTTGTGGGACAGACCCGGTCAGCCCCAGCATTTT
J gene: TRBJ1-1; clone size: -; V gene: TRBV5-1; D gene: TRBD1; CDR3 protein: CASSLSLGQRNTEAFF; CDR3 DNA: TGCGCCAGCAGCTTGTCCCTGGGACAGAGGAACACTGAAGCTTTCTTT
J gene: TRBJ2-7; clone size: medium-sized; V gene: TRBV18; D gene: -; CDR3 protein: CASSPPSGEEQYF; CDR3 DNA: TGTGCCAGCTCACCACCGTCAGGTGAGGAGCAGTACTTC
J gene: TRBJ1-5; clone size: -; V gene: TRBV19; D gene: TRBD1; CDR3 protein: CASSTQGWAQPQHF; CDR3 DNA: TGTGCCAGTAGTACACAGGGGTGGGCTCAGCCCCAGCATTTT
J gene: TRBJ2-7; clone size: -; V gene: TRBV5-1; D gene: TRBD2; CDR3 protein: CASSLELAGVGSYEQYF; CDR3 DNA: TGCGCCAGCAGCTTGGAACTAGCGGGAGTCGGGTCCTACGAGCAGTACTTC
J gene: TRBJ2-3; clone size: -; V gene: TRBV9; D gene: -; CDR3 protein: CASSASQGYTDTQYF; CDR3 DNA: TGTGCCAGCAGCGCTAGCCAAGGGTACACAGATACGCAGTATTTT
J gene: TRBJ2-2; clone size: -; V gene: TRBV28; D gene: -; CDR3 protein: CASSLVGGELFF; CDR3 DNA: TGTGCCAGCAGTTTGGTCGGCGGGGAGCTGTTTTTT
J gene: TRBJ1-1; clone size: -; V gene: TRBV5-1; D gene: -; CDR3 protein: CASRKNTEAFF; CDR3 DNA: TGCGCCAGCAGGAAGAACACTGAAGCTTTCTTT
J gene: TRBJ1-6; clone size: -; V gene: TRBV2; D gene: -; CDR3 protein: CASSEARGGRHSPLHF; CDR3 DNA: TGTGCCAGCAGTGAAGCGCGTGGGGGGAGGCACTCACCCCTCCACTTT
J gene: TRBJ1-5; clone size: -; V gene: TRBV28; D gene: -; CDR3 protein: CASSLVDYISNQPQHF; CDR3 DNA: TGTGCCAGCAGTTTAGTTGACTACATCAGCAATCAGCCCCAGCATTTT
J gene: TRBJ2-7; clone size: -; V gene: TRBV25-1; D gene: -; CDR3 protein: CASSESGSYEQYF; CDR3 DNA: TGTGCCAGCAGTGAATCGGGCTCCTACGAGCAGTACTTC
J gene: TRBJ1-1; clone size: -; V gene: TRBV2; D gene: TRBD1; CDR3 protein: CASTTGQGGTRAEAFF; CDR3 DNA: TGTGCCAGCACTACCGGACAGGGAGGGACGAGGGCTGAAGCTTTCTTT